This T cell receptor beta chain is from a study of blood T cell repertoires in COVID-19. As for the study in general: Sites in the United States, Italy and Spain provided acute and convalescent COVID-19 samples. T cells, B-cell-depleted T cells, or PBMCs supplied cDNA or gDNA.

Authors' processing steps: Quantification of nucleated cells was approximated via reference gene primer amplification. TCRdb's copy holds only in-frame clones and misses some; the assay was immunoSEQ multiplex PCR. V, J and clone size are those of that table, while D and trimming were read from the DNA. Of about 25,000 clones in the sample, approximately 88% are singletons; the top ten hold 8.8%. Specimen: peripheral blood. The sequence was collected from a human donor with active COVID-19. The donor label of this sample is uncertain.

The CDR3 sequence: CASSQEVFASAHAGANVLTF. CDR3 in DNA: TGTGCCAGCAGCCAAGAAGTCTTCGCTAGCGCCCATGCGGGGGCCAACGTCCTGACTTTC. The chain combines TRBV4-2 with TRBJ2-6; a possible D gene is TRBD2 (6 bases). V lost 0 bases to trimming and J lost 4 bases, with 22 bases between them. The CDR3 sequence is 20 residues long. Per germline, CDR1 LGHNA and CDR2 YNFKEQ.